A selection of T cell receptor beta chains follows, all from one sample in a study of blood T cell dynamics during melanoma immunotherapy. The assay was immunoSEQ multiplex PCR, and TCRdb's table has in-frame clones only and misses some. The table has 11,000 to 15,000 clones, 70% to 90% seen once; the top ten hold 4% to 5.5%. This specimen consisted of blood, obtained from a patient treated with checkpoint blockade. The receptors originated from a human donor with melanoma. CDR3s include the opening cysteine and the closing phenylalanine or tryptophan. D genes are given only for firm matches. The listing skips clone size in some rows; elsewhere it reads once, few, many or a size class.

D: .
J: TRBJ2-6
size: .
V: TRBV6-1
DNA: TGTGCCAGCAGTGAAGGTTGGGTCGTCCTGACTTTC
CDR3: CASSEGWVVLTF

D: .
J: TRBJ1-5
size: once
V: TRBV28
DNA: TGTGCCAGCAGGGGGACTACCTCGGGGCCCCAGCATTTT
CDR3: CASRGTTSGPQHF

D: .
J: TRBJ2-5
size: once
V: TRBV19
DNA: TGTGCCAGTAGTACCCGACTTGCGGGTGTGGAGACCCAGTACTTC
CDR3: CASSTRLAGVETQYF

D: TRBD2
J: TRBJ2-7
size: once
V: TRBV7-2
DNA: TGTGCCAGCAGCTTCAGCGGGACTCCCCTCGAGCAGTACTTC
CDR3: CASSFSGTPLEQYF

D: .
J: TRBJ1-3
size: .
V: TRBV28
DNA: TGTGCCAGCACTAGGGCAGGTTCTGGAAACACCATATATTTT
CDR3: CASTRAGSGNTIYF

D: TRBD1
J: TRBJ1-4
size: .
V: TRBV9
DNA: TGTGCCAGCAGCGCGGGACAGGGGAATGAAAAACTGTTTTTT
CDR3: CASSAGQGNEKLFF

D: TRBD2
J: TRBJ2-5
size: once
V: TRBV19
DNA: TGTGCCAGTAGTACATTAGCGGGAGAGTATCAAGAGACCCAGTACTTC
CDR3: CASSTLAGEYQETQYF

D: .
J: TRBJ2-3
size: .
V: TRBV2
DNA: TGTGCCAGCAGCCAACAGGGACCTAGCACAGATACGCAGTATTTT
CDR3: CASSQQGPSTDTQYF

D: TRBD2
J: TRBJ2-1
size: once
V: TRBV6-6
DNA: TGTGCCAGCAGTTGGGCTAGCGGGGGCAATGAGCAGTTCTTC
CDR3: CASSWASGGNEQFF

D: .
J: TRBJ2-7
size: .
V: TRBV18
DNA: TGTGCCAGCTCACCAGAGGGACTTTCAAGCTCCTACGAGCAGTACTTC
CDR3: CASSPEGLSSSYEQYF

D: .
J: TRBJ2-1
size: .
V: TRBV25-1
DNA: TGTGCCAGCACCCGGGGAGCGGGACAACATGGGAATGAGCAGTTCTTC
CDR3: CASTRGAGQHGNEQFF

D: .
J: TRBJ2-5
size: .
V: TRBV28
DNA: TGTGCCAGCAGTTTCGGGTCTCAAGAGACCCAGTACTTC
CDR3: CASSFGSQETQYF

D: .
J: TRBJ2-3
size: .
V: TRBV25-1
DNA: TGTGCCAGCAGTGAATATACGGTGACAGGATCCACAGATACGCAGTATTTT
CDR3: CASSEYTVTGSTDTQYF

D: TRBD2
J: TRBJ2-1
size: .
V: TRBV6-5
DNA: TGTGCCAGCACAGGTAGCGGGTCAAGGAATGAGCAGTTCTTC
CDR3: CASTGSGSRNEQFF

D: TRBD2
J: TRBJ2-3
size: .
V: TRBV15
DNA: TGTGCCAGGCAAATGAATAGCGGGTCCACAGATACGCAGTATTTT
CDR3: CARQMNSGSTDTQYF

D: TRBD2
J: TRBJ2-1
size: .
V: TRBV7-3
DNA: TGTGCCAGCAGTAAACTAGCGGGGAACAATGAGCAGTTCTTC
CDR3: CASSKLAGNNEQFF

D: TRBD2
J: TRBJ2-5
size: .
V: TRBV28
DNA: TGTGCCAGCAGTGCACTAGCGGGGACCCAGTACTTC
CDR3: CASSALAGTQYF

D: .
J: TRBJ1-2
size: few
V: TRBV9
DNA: TGTGCCAGCAGCGTAGGAATAGGGGACTATGGCTACACCTTC
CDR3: CASSVGIGDYGYTF

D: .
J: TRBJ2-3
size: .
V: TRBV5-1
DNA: TGCGCCAGCAGCGCCGGGACTGTGTACACAGATACGCAGTATTTT
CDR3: CASSAGTVYTDTQYF

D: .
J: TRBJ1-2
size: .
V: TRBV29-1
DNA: TGCAGCGTTGAAGATGGCAGCCTGGGTCGTTACACCTTC
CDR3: CSVEDGSLGRYTF

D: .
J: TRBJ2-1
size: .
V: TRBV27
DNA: TGTGCCAGCAGTTTTTGGTCCTCCAAGGTCAATGAGCAGTTCTTC
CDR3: CASSFWSSKVNEQFF

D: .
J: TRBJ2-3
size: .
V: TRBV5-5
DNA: TGTGCCAGCAGCCCGGCAACTAGCACAGATACGCAGTATTTT
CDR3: CASSPATSTDTQYF

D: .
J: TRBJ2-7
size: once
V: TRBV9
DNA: TGTGCCAGCAGCGTAGAGGGCGGAACAACCTACGAGCAGTACTTC
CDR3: CASSVEGGTTYEQYF

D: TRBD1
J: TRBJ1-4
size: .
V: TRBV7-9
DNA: TGTGCCAGCAGCCATAGGGACAGCATTAATGAAAAACTGTTTTTT
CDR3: CASSHRDSINEKLFF

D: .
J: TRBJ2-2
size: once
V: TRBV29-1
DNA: TGCAGCGCTAGTGTGGGACGGGTCCACACCGGGGAGCTGTTTTTT
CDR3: CSASVGRVHTGELFF

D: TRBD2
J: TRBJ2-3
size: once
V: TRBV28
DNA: TGTGCCAGCAGTTTATCCGGACTAGCGGGAGCAGATACGCAGTATTTT
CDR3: CASSLSGLAGADTQYF

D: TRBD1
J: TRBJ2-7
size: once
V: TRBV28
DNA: TGTGCCAGCAGCCCGCAGGGACAGGGCGTTTTCGTGCAGTACTTC
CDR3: CASSPQGQGVFVQYF

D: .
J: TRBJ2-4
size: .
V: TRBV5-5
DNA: TGTGCCAGCAGCTTACAGGGTTTGGCCAAAAACATTCAGTACTTC
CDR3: CASSLQGLAKNIQYF

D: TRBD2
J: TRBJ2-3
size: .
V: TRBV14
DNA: TGTGCCAGCAGTCTTAGCGGGACTAACACAGATACGCAGTATTTT
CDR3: CASSLSGTNTDTQYF

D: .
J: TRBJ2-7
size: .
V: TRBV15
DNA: TGTGCCACCAGCAGGTCCCTAGGGGCTTACGAGCAGTACTTC
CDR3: CATSRSLGAYEQYF

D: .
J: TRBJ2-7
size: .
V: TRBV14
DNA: TGTGCCAGCAGCCAAGAAGGGAGAAGGATTTACGAGCAGTACTTC
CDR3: CASSQEGRRIYEQYF

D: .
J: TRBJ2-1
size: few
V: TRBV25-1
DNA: TGTGCCAGCAGTCAATGGGGGAGTTCGAATGAGCAGTTCTTC
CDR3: CASSQWGSSNEQFF

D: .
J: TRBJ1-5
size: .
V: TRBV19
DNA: TGTGCCAGTAGAGAAGACCGGGGAAGTTGGCCCCAGCATTTT
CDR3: CASREDRGSWPQHF

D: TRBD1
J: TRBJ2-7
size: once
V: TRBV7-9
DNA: TGTGCCAGCAGCTTAGTCCCGGGACAGGGCACCTACGAGCAGTACTTC
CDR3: CASSLVPGQGTYEQYF

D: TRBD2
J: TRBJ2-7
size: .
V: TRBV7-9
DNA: TGTGCCAGCAGCCCGGGTCTAGCGGGGTCCTACGAGCAGTACTTC
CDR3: CASSPGLAGSYEQYF

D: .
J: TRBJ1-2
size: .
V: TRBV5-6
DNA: TGTGCCAGCAGCCCCTGGAACCGAAACTATGGCTACACCTTC
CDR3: CASSPWNRNYGYTF

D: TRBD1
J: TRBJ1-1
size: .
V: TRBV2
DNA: TGTGCCAGCGAGAAAGAGGGACAGGGGCGAACTGAAGCTTTCTTT
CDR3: CASEKEGQGRTEAFF

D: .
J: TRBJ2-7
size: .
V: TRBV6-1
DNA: TGTGCCAGCAGTTCCCCCAGGGAGCAGTACTTC
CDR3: CASSSPREQYF

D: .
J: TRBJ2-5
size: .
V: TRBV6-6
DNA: TGTGCCAGCAGTTATCTCGATGAGACCCAGTACTTC
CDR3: CASSYLDETQYF

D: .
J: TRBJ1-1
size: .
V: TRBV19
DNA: TGTGCCAGTAGTATAGATTTTGGCAGGGGAAAAGGTACTGAAGCTTTCTTT
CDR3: CASSIDFGRGKGTEAFF

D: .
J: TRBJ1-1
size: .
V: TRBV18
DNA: TGTGCCAGCTCCCCGCAGGGGCACACTGAAGCTTTCTTT
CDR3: CASSPQGHTEAFF

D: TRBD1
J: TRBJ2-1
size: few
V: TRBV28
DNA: TGTGCCAGCAGTCGATCCGGGACAGGGGTATACAATGAGCAGTTCTTC
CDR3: CASSRSGTGVYNEQFF

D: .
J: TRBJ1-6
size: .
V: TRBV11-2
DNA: TGTGCCAGCAGCTTGTCAGGGAAAAATTCACCCCTCCACTTT
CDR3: CASSLSGKNSPLHF

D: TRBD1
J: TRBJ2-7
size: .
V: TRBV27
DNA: TGTGCCAGCAGCCTAGGGGGGGGCGGGACAGGGTCCGCGCAGTACTTC
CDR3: CASSLGGGGTGSAQYF

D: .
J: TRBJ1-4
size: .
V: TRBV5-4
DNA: TGTGCCAGCAGCTTGGGGATTTCGGATGAAAAACTGTTTTTT
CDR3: CASSLGISDEKLFF

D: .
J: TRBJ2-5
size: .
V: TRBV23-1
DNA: TGCGCCAGCAGTCGGCGACAGGGCGGGGAGGAGACCCAGTACTTC
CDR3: CASSRRQGGEETQYF

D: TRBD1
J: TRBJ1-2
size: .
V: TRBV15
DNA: TGTGCCACCAGCAGCCGAACAGGGGGCAGTAGCTACACCTTC
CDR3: CATSSRTGGSSYTF

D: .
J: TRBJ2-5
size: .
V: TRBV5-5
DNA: TGTGCCAGCAGCTTGAGGCAGGGACCCTTCTTAGAAGAGACCCAGTACTTC
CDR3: CASSLRQGPFLEETQYF

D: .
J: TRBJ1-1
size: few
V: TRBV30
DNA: TGTGCCTCCCAAACGGGGGAAACTGAAGCTTTCTTT
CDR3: CASQTGETEAFF

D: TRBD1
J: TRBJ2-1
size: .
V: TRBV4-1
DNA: TGCGCCAGCAGCCAACCTTTAAGGGGGCTCAATGAGCAGTTCTTC
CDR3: CASSQPLRGLNEQFF

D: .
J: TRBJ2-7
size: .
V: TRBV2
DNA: TGTGCCAGCAAGGGGCAGGAACCCCTCGTGTACGAGCAGTACTTC
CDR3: CASKGQEPLVYEQYF

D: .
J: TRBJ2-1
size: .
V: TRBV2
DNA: TGTGCCAGCAGTGAGGCCAGCGGTGAGCAGTTCTTC
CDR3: CASSEASGEQFF

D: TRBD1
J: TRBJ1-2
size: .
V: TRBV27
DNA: TGTGCCAGCAGTTCTGGGACAGTTAGCTATGGCTACACCTTC
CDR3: CASSSGTVSYGYTF